Below, 30 T cell receptor beta chains from the same sample are listed, as sequenced in a study of cytomegalovirus exposure and HLA in healthy donors. Primers included in the PCR were 60 Vbeta and 13 Jbeta primers. The method was immunoSEQ multiplex PCR; TCRdb's version includes in-frame clones alone and lacks a portion of them. The repertoire holds some 250,000 clones, with about four fifths as singletons. The sample consisted of PBMCs. The receptor set was obtained from a woman between 35 and 50 years old in good health and CMV-seropositive.

Only one count was recorded for this clone. The rearrangement links TRBV28 to TRBJ1-5; weak D call: TRBD1 (6 bases). The CDR3 consists of 13 residues. Trimming stripped 8 bases from V and 4 bases from J, with 12 bases between. Germline lookup yields CDR1 MDHEN and CDR2 SYDVKM. The CDR3 reads CASARQANQPQHF. The CDR3 coding sequence is TGTGCCAGCGCAAGACAGGCGAATCAGCCCCAGCATTTT.

The CDR3 here is CASRPTSGRAVDTQYF. The CDR3 nucleotides read TGTGCCAGCAGGCCTACTAGCGGGAGGGCGGTAGATACGCAGTATTTT. The rearrangement links TRBV7-2 to TRBJ2-3; TRBD2 matches 13 bases. Germline CDR1 is SGHTA and CDR2 is FQGNSA. This CDR3 contains 16 residues. The J segment lost 5 bases and the V segment lost 6 bases, leaving 8 bases of the junction unmatched.

This chain links TRBV9 with TRBJ1-1; perhaps TRBD1 as D (5 bases). The V gene lost 0 bases and the J gene lost 4 bases, with 10 bases spanning the gap. The CDR3 runs 14 residues. Germline CDR1 and CDR2: SGDLS and YYNGEE. The CDR3 nucleotides are TGTGCCAGCAGCGTAGTCGGGGGGTTCACTGAAGCTTTCTTT. Its protein is CASSVVGGFTEAFF.

V and J are TRBV13 and TRBJ2-5; no clear D. The J call may be faulty, since TRBJ2-7 better matches the DNA end. The CDR3 has 13 residues. Per germline, CDR1 PRHDT and CDR2 FYEKMQ (reference sequence). DNA for the CDR3: TGTGCCAGCAGCTTTGGTCGATCCTACGAGCAGTACTTC. Translation: CASSFGRSYEQYF.

V and J are TRBV7-3 and TRBJ1-2; a weak D match, TRBD1 (5 bases). The germline gives CDR1 SGHTA, CDR2 FQGTGA. The CDR3 sequence is 13 residues long. The V and J ends lost 1 base and 8 bases respectively, with 11 bases between them. Here the CDR3 DNA reads TGTGCCAGCAGCTTAAACCAGGGATCCGGCTACACCTTC. It encodes CASSLNQGSGYTF.

A word on this clone: The same CDR3 can be traced to other DNA sequences in this sample. The chain combines TRBV2 with TRBJ2-5; 9 positions match TRBD2. The CDR3 runs to 12 residues. Germline CDR1 reads SNHLY; CDR2 reads FYNNEI. J was trimmed by 4 bases and V by 6 bases; bases with no gene match: 0. This chain's CDR3 is CASRRGGETQYF. For the CDR3, the DNA is TGTGCCAGCAGGCGGGGGGGAGAGACCCAGTACTTC.

The chain couples TRBV6-5 to TRBJ2-5; D remains unclear. Per germline, CDR1 MNHEY and CDR2 SVGAGI. V shed 6 bases and J shed 4 bases, with 12 bases lying between them. This CDR3 contains 13 residues. For the CDR3, the DNA is TGTGCCAGCAGCCCGCCGGGTAGAGAGACCCAGTACTTC. Translation: CASSPPGRETQYF.

V gene TRBV27 combines with J gene TRBJ2-7; TRBD2 agrees at 7 bases. This CDR3 is 15 amino acids long. V was clipped by 7 bases and J by 4 bases; unmatched bases: 13. Germline CDR1 MNHEY, CDR2 SMNVEV (reference sequence). Here the CDR3 reads CASTLRPRGVYEQYF. Here the CDR3 DNA reads TGTGCCAGCACCTTACGCCCCCGGGGGGTTTACGAGCAGTACTTC.

There are a few counts of this clone. The chain is built from TRBV4-2 and TRBJ1-3, with D unclear. V was pared by 4 bases and J by 0 bases, with 10 bases between. CDR1 and CDR2 (germline): LGHNA, YNFKEQ. The CDR3 is 15 residues long. The CDR3 region has the DNA TGTGCCAGCAGCCTTTCCGACATCTCTGGAAACACCATATATTTT. It encodes CASSLSDISGNTIYF.

V gene TRBV7-8 combines with J gene TRBJ2-1; TRBD2 matches 11 bases. The trim removed 7 bases at V and 0 bases at J, leaving 14 bases unmatched. Germline loops: CDR1 SGHVS, CDR2 FQNEAQ. This CDR3 spans 19 amino acids. This CDR3 reads CASTLLGASGGSSYNEQFF. The CDR3 bases are TGTGCCAGCACCCTTCTGGGGGCTAGCGGGGGGAGCTCCTACAATGAGCAGTTCTTC.

The chain is built from TRBV2 and TRBJ2-1, with 14 bases fitting TRBD2. The CDR3 runs 15 residues. Germline V gene sequence: CDR1 SNHLY, CDR2 FYNNEI. The junction had 5 bases not matched to a gene; V was cut back by 5 bases and J by 8 bases. The CDR3 sequence: CASSLGLAGGDEQFF. Written as DNA, the CDR3 is TGTGCCAGCAGTCTCGGACTAGCGGGGGGAGATGAGCAGTTCTTC.

This sequence joins TRBV19 and TRBJ2-2, with D perhaps TRBD1 (6 bases). The V end lost 6 bases, the J end lost 1 base, and 9 bases lay between the germline ends. In germline, CDR1 is LNHDA, CDR2 SQIVND (reference sequence). The CDR3 is 14 amino acids. The CDR3 reads CASSPQGNTGELFF. The CDR3 region has the DNA TGTGCCAGTAGCCCACAGGGGAACACCGGGGAGCTGTTTTTT.

The V and J genes are TRBV5-4 and TRBJ2-2; 12 nucleotides match TRBD1. Per the germline V gene, CDR1 is SGHNT and CDR2 is YYREEE (reference sequence). With V trimmed by 4 bases and J by 7 bases, 5 bases remained unmatched. The CDR3 runs 15 residues. Written as DNA, the CDR3 is TGTGCCAGCAGCCCGGGGACAGGGGGCGTCGGGGAGCTGTTTTTT. Translating it yields CASSPGTGGVGELFF.

The genes are TRBV2 and TRBJ2-7, with D unresolved. The ends were cut back, 0 bases at V and 2 bases at J, with 17 bases in the middle. The CDR3 is 17 residues long. Germline V CDR1 and CDR2: SNHLY, FYNNEI. The CDR3 is CASSEALTAYGTYEQYF. CDR3 coding DNA: TGTGCCAGCAGTGAAGCGCTAACAGCATATGGTACCTACGAGCAGTACTTC.

The J gene is TRBJ2-1, the V gene TRBV13; D call uncertain. This CDR3 is 13 amino acids long. Germline-derived CDR1 and CDR2 are PRHDT and FYEKMQ (reference sequence). V gave up 10 bases and J gave up 7 bases, with 17 bases separating them. The CDR3 sequence: CAIRHSPRNEQFF. The DNA for the CDR3 is TGTGCCATCCGACATTCACCACGAAATGAGCAGTTCTTC.

V is TRBV7-8 and J is TRBJ2-7, with 9 bases matching TRBD2. In germline, CDR1 is SGHVS, CDR2 FQNEAQ. The CDR3 totals 15 residues. V was clipped by 1 base and J by 7 bases; unmatched bases: 8. This CDR3 reads CASSLVAGGPGEQYF. CDR3 DNA sequence: TGTGCCAGCAGCTTAGTCGCGGGAGGGCCAGGGGAGCAGTACTTC.

This chain connects TRBV30 to TRBJ1-3; D gene unclear. Germline V gene lookup returns CDR1 GTSNPN and CDR2 SVGIG (reference sequence). V was shortened by 8 bases and J by 0 bases, with 14 bases between the two germline ends. CDR3 length equals 14 residues. The CDR3 loop reads CAALGRRSGNTIYF. As DNA, the CDR3 is TGTGCCGCATTGGGGAGACGCTCTGGAAACACCATATATTTT.

The genes are TRBV5-6 and TRBJ2-1, with 7 bases matching TRBD1. The CDR3 consists of 14 residues. With 4 bases clipped from V and 4 bases from J, the junction kept 5 bases outside the gene matches. Germline V CDR1 and CDR2: SGHDT, YYEEEE. The CDR3 DNA reads TGTGCCAGCAGCCGCGGACAGGCTTACAATGAGCAGTTCTTC. The encoded protein is CASSRGQAYNEQFF. The full variable domain, with the rest looked up from reference TRBV5-6 and TRBJ2-1, is DAGVTQSPTHLIKTRGQQVTLRCSPKSGHDTVSWYQQALGQGPQFIFQYYEEEERQRGNFPDRFSGHQFPNYSSELNVNALLLGDSALYLCASSRGQAYNEQFFGPGTRLTVL.

The V gene is TRBV7-2, the J gene TRBJ1-1; TRBD1 is a possible D gene (5 bases). The CDR3 extends over 14 amino acids. CDR1 is SGHTA and CDR2 is FQGNSA in the germline V gene. V was trimmed by 5 bases and J by 4 bases, leaving 14 bases between them. The CDR3 coding sequence is TGTGCCAGCAGCATCCAGGGTGATAGCACTGAAGCTTTCTTT. As protein: CASSIQGDSTEAFF.

This chain uses TRBV2 with TRBJ1-2; D might be TRBD1 (5 bases). The CDR3 length is 13 residues. V lost 6 bases and J lost 4, with 12 bases in between. Germline CDR1 is SNHLY and CDR2 is FYNNEI. The CDR3, as DNA: TGTGCCAGCAGACTTCAGGGAGGCTATGGCTACACCTTC. Its protein is CASRLQGGYGYTF.

The chain is built from TRBV27 and TRBJ2-7, with 7 bases lining up with TRBD1. The CDR3 totals 14 residues. V shed 5 bases, J shed 1 base, and the junction held 5 bases outside the gene matches. The germline V gene encodes CDR1 MNHEY and CDR2 SMNVEV (reference sequence). The CDR3 protein is CASSKTGVSYEQYF. Written as DNA, the CDR3 is TGTGCCAGCAGTAAAACAGGGGTATCCTACGAGCAGTACTTC.

The chain carries TRBV7-2 and TRBJ1-5; possibly TRBD1 for D (6 bases). The CDR3 is 16 residues long. With 0 bases removed from V and 5 bases from J, the gap between germline ends came to 14 bases. Germline V lookup: CDR1 SGHTA, CDR2 FQGNSA. The CDR3 loop reads CASSLAPGRGHQPQHF. The CDR3 coding sequence is TGTGCCAGCAGCTTAGCCCCAGGGCGGGGGCATCAGCCCCAGCATTTT.

The V and J genes are TRBV7-2 and TRBJ2-1; 9 bases map to TRBD1. Germline CDR1 and CDR2: SGHTA and FQGNSA. CDR3 size: 13 residues. The junction had 5 bases not matched to a gene; V was cut back by 4 bases and J by 10 bases. This CDR3 reads CASSSGTGTEQFF. The CDR3 nucleotides read TGTGCCAGCAGCTCCGGGACAGGGACGGAGCAGTTCTTC.

This clone was counted only a few times. The genes are TRBV27 and TRBJ1-2; 9 nucleotides match TRBD1. This CDR3 is 14 amino acids long. Trimming took 5 bases from V and 7 from J; bases not matched to a gene: 8. Germline V CDR1 and CDR2: MNHEY, SMNVEV (reference sequence). Written as DNA, the CDR3 is TGTGCCAGCAGTCTACAGGGGGCCCTTGGTGGCTACACCTTC. Its protein product is CASSLQGALGGYTF.

This sequence joins TRBV4-1 and TRBJ2-1; 9 bases match TRBD2. The CDR3 consists of 15 residues. V shed 2 bases and J 3 bases; nucleotides not matched to a gene: 2. Per the germline V gene, CDR1 is MGHRA and CDR2 is YSYEKL. The CDR3 loop is CASSQNSGSYNEQFF. The CDR3 DNA follows: TGCGCCAGCAGCCAAAATAGCGGGAGCTACAATGAGCAGTTCTTC.

The chain has TRBV4-1 and TRBJ2-7; TRBD1 matches at 9 bases. This CDR3 region has 16 residues. The germline V gene has CDR1 MGHRA and CDR2 YSYEKL. J gave up 3 bases and V 3 bases, and 9 bases lay outside the gene matches. DNA for the CDR3: TGCGCCAGCAGCCAGGACCCGGGACAGGGATTCTACGAGCAGTACTTC. Its translation: CASSQDPGQGFYEQYF.

For the CDR3, the DNA is TGTGCCAGCAAACCCGGGACAGGGGAAGGTTCTGAAGCTTTCTTT. The encoded protein is CASKPGTGEGSEAFF. The chain carries TRBV6-1 and TRBJ1-1, with TRBD1 identical over 10 bases. J lost 6 bases, V lost 7 bases, and 11 bases had no gene match. CDR3 length: 15 amino acids. Per the germline V gene, CDR1 is MNHNS and CDR2 is SASEGT.

The chain uses TRBV9 and TRBJ2-1; perhaps TRBD2 as D (7 bases). CDR1 and CDR2 from the germline V gene are SGDLS and YYNGEE. Trimming cost V 3 bases and J 1 base, with 11 bases left between them. CDR3 length: 15 amino acids. The DNA of the CDR3 is TGTGCCAGCAGCGATAGGGGGGGTTCCTACAATGAGCAGTTCTTC. Its protein is CASSDRGGSYNEQFF.

This CDR3 reads CASSPGLVGQGDTQYF. In DNA, the CDR3 is TGTGCCAGCAGCCCAGGACTAGTGGGGCAGGGAGATACGCAGTATTTT. The chain employs TRBV5-4 and TRBJ2-3; 7 bases line up with TRBD2. The CDR3 totals 16 residues. From germline, CDR1 is SGHNT and CDR2 YYREEE (reference sequence). V gave up 4 bases and J gave up 5 bases; unmatched junction bases: 13.

V gene TRBV28 combines with J gene TRBJ2-1; 9 positions match TRBD2. This CDR3 comprises 16 residues. After removal of 6 bases from V and 8 bases from J, the junction contained 14 bases not matched to a gene. Germline V gene sequence: CDR1 MDHEN, CDR2 SYDVKM. CDR3 region: CASSHRLAERRDEQFF. CDR3 coding DNA: TGTGCCAGCAGCCATCGACTAGCGGAGAGGAGGGATGAGCAGTTCTTC.